This T cell receptor (beta chain) was obtained from a study of regulatory T cells in long-lasting Graves disease. Time point noted: newly diagnosed GD, antithyroid drugs for less than 3 months. RNA isolated from PBMCs was used to make the TCR library. For TCR beta, libraries came from iRepertoire HTBI primers and Arm-PCR of CDR3 regions. TCRdb re-called the multiplex PCR reads through MiXCR, storing one row per CDR3 protein. Altogether 400,000 to 500,000 distinct CDR3 sequences are present, approximately 14% being singletons, with the ten largest covering around a sixth. The same specimen was also included in a second study, on T cells in Graves' hyperthyroidism and ophthalmopathy. That publication notes: Model predictions of ophthalmopathy came a median around 7.1 months before onset.

This receptor was obtained from a woman aged 45-60 years with Graves disease. The specimen was peripheral blood mononuclear cells (PBMCs), collected at new diagnosis, from a patient treated with antithyroid drugs.

The chain's CDR3 is CASSDGGSKNNEQFF. The CDR3 coding sequence is TGTGCCAGCAGTGATGGCGGGAGTAAAAACAATGAGCAGTTCTTC. The rearrangement joins TRBV12-3 or TRBV12-4 to TRBJ2-1, with TRBD2 identical over 7 bases. The CDR3 runs 15 residues. V shed 5 bases, J shed 5 bases, and the junction held 9 bases outside the gene matches.